This is a list of T cell receptor beta chains from one sample in a study of blood T cell repertoires in COVID-19. Assay used: immunoSEQ multiplex PCR; TCRdb lists only in-frame clones, some missing. The sample lists approximately 240,000 clones, 70% to 85% seen once, with roughly 4.2% in the top ten. The specimen was peripheral blood. The receptors originated from a woman between 40 and 55 years old with active or convalescent COVID-19. Both conserved end residues are part of each CDR3. D genes are given only for firm matches.

D gene	J gene	V gene	CDR3 protein
TRBD1	TRBJ1-2	TRBV4-1	CASSKYTGVGYTF
.	TRBJ1-5	TRBV6-6	CASRQTNQPQHF
TRBD1	TRBJ1-4	TRBV28	CASSLGQGGEKLFF
TRBD1	TRBJ1-5	TRBV5-6	CASSLWTGQNQPQHF
.	TRBJ2-5	TRBV19	CASSLLQYF
.	TRBJ2-4	TRBV27	CASTPSGQPAKNIQYF
TRBD1	TRBJ1-1	TRBV6-5	CASSLGTGEAFF
.	TRBJ2-7	TRBV15	CATSGRVGSYEQYF
TRBD1	TRBJ1-5	TRBV18	CASSPQGQVFLQPQHF
TRBD1	TRBJ1-1	TRBV27	CASSPPGQVRMNTEAFF
.	TRBJ1-6	TRBV11-2	CASSFTGMDSPLHF
.	TRBJ1-6	TRBV2	CASSEAGRRNSPLHF
TRBD2	TRBJ2-3	TRBV9	CASSRSGGTDTQYF
TRBD1	TRBJ2-1	TRBV7-9	CASSFRTGGADEQFF
.	TRBJ1-2	TRBV5-1	CASSPPSRAYGYTF
TRBD1	TRBJ1-5	TRBV18	CASSLSGGAGQPQHF
.	TRBJ2-6	TRBV5-6	CASSFPGTGANVLTF
.	TRBJ1-1	TRBV4-1	CASSLQLMNTEAFF
.	TRBJ1-4	TRBV19	CASSIRSENEKLFF
TRBD1	TRBJ2-2	TRBV3-1/TRBV3-2	CASSQTGTYHTGELFF
TRBD2	TRBJ2-3	TRBV11-2	CASSGAGGPTDTQYF
.	TRBJ1-6	TRBV30	CAWNRGGAVNSPLHF
TRBD1	TRBJ1-6	TRBV28	CASSLTGSMSPLHF
.	TRBJ2-7	TRBV7-9	CASSLQTAAEQYF
TRBD1	TRBJ2-7	TRBV28	CASSLGRGQGMYEQYF
TRBD1	TRBJ1-1	TRBV11-2	CASSGPQGAGVEAFF
.	TRBJ1-2	TRBV4-1	CASSHERYGYTF
TRBD2	TRBJ2-3	TRBV27	CASSTGSGGNADTQYF
TRBD2	TRBJ2-2	TRBV5-1	CASSLTPAGGRGELFF
TRBD1	TRBJ1-1	TRBV3-1/TRBV3-2	CASSQQGQGRAKAFF
TRBD1	TRBJ1-1	TRBV7-3	CASSLNRGNEAFF
TRBD2	TRBJ2-3	TRBV20-1	CSASPLAGRDTDTQYF
TRBD1	TRBJ2-2	TRBV6-6	CASQPGQMNTGELFF
TRBD2	TRBJ2-3	TRBV7-2	CASKRSRGNTDTQYF
TRBD1	TRBJ2-1	TRBV6-1	CASSEQQGEGEQFF
TRBD1	TRBJ1-1	TRBV5-3	CARSLAQGMGTEAFF
TRBD1	TRBJ1-3	TRBV3-1/TRBV3-2	CASSPTLDRDNTIYF
TRBD2	TRBJ2-5	TRBV28	CASSPGLAGVGETQYF
.	TRBJ1-4	TRBV30	CAWKRSPNEKLFF
.	TRBJ2-1	TRBV5-1	CASSPQGAYNEQFF
.	TRBJ1-2	TRBV5-1	CASSNDQGGYGYTF
TRBD1	TRBJ1-2	TRBV29-1	CSVQLDRRDGYTF
TRBD1	TRBJ1-1	TRBV2	CASSARDRGGTEAFF
TRBD1	TRBJ2-5	TRBV7-3	CASSQTTGTTQETQYF
.	TRBJ2-7	TRBV2	CAIAGEASYEQYF
TRBD1	TRBJ1-1	TRBV30	CAWSMGQATEAFF
.	TRBJ2-1	TRBV6-1	CASSETMLRTRAVDEQFF